These 28 T cell receptor beta chains share one sample of origin, sequenced in a study of blood T cell repertoires in COVID-19. Some clones are missing from TCRdb's copy, which holds only in-frame ones; the method was immunoSEQ multiplex PCR. Of fewer than 150,000 clones in the sample, about 82% were seen once. The specimen was peripheral blood. These receptors originate from a middle-aged man with acute or convalescent COVID-19.

The J gene is TRBJ1-5, the V gene TRBV4-2; D is perhaps TRBD1 (5 bases). V was cut by 1 base and J by 3 bases, with 13 bases left in between. CDR1 LGHNA and CDR2 YNFKEQ come from the germline V gene. The CDR3 runs 16 residues. The CDR3: CASSQADRGFNQPQHF. DNA of the CDR3: TGTGCCAGCAGCCAAGCCGACAGAGGATTCAATCAGCCCCAGCATTTT.

The genes are TRBV7-9 and TRBJ2-7; tentative D call: TRBD2 (6 bases). The CDR3 is 14 residues long. Germline loops: CDR1 SEHNR, CDR2 FQNEAQ (reference sequence). The V end was cut by 1 base, the J end by 6 bases, with 13 bases between. The CDR3 loop reads CASSLGRGVGEQYF. For the CDR3, the DNA is TGTGCCAGCAGCTTAGGTCGCGGGGTGGGCGAGCAGTACTTC.

This chain uses TRBV2 with TRBJ1-4; TRBD1 might be the D (5 bases). The CDR3 totals 14 residues. The V gene's germline CDR1 is SNHLY and CDR2 FYNNEI. Trimming removed 11 bases from V and 7 bases from J, with 20 bases in between. Written as DNA, the CDR3 is TGTGCCGGGAATTCTCAGGGAGGGTCTGAAAAACTGTTTTTT. Amino acids: CAGNSQGGSEKLFF.

This rearrangement joins TRBV6-1 to TRBJ2-5, with D maybe TRBD1 (5 bases). Germline V gene data show CDR1 as MNHNS and CDR2 as SASEGT. V dropped 2 bases and J dropped 1 base, with 5 bases sitting between them. The CDR3 is 13 residues long. The DNA of the CDR3 is TGTGCCAGCAGTGAACAGGGCCAAGAGACCCAGTACTTC. Translation gives CASSEQGQETQYF.

This clone was seen a few times. V gene TRBV7-3 combines with J gene TRBJ1-6; 10 nucleotides align to TRBD1. V lost 4 bases to trimming and J lost 6 bases; unmatched junction nucleotides: 3. From germline, CDR1 is SGHTA and CDR2 FQGTGA. The CDR3 runs to 15 residues. CDR3 sequence: CASSSGTGANSPLHF. The CDR3 DNA sequence: TGTGCCAGCAGCTCAGGGACAGGGGCTAATTCACCCCTCCACTTT.

The V call is TRBV6-5, the J call TRBJ1-2; 8 bases align to TRBD1. The V gene's germline CDR1 is MNHEY and CDR2 SVGAGI. The junction had 3 bases not matched to a gene; V was cut back by 2 bases and J by 4 bases. The CDR3 contains 14 residues. CDR3 nucleotides: TGTGCCAGCAGTTACCCAGGACAGGGCTATGGCTACACCTTC. It encodes CASSYPGQGYGYTF.

This clone was counted once. The sample has other DNA sequences that encode this CDR3 too. The CDR3 here is CASSFGAADTQYF. For the CDR3, the DNA is TGTGCCAGCAGCTTTGGGGCCGCAGATACGCAGTATTTT. This rearrangement joins TRBV7-9 to TRBJ2-3, with D possibly TRBD1 on 5 matching bases. In germline, CDR1 is SEHNR, CDR2 FQNEAQ (reference sequence). V was trimmed by 3 bases and J by 4 bases, leaving 8 bases between them. The CDR3 is 13 amino acids. Variable domain in full (rest from reference TRBV7-9 and TRBJ2-3): DTGVSQNPRHKITKRGQNVTFRCDPISEHNRLYWYRQTLGQGPEFLTYFQNEAQLEKSRLLSDRFSAERPKGSFSTLEIQRTEQGDSAMYLCASSFGAADTQYFGPGTRLTVL.

V and J are TRBV3-1 (or the pseudogene TRBV3-2) and TRBJ1-2; 8 bases map to TRBD1. Germline CDR1 and CDR2: LGHDT and YNNKEL (reference sequence). The CDR3 is made up of 15 amino acids. The V gene end was trimmed by 3 bases and the J gene end by 3 bases; junction bases not matched to a gene: 6. The CDR3 region has the DNA TGTGCCAGCAGCCATTCCGACAGGGGAGACTATGGCTACACCTTC. Protein sequence: CASSHSDRGDYGYTF.

The chain carries TRBV27 and TRBJ2-7; 9 bases are a match to TRBD1. In germline, CDR1 is MNHEY, CDR2 SMNVEV (reference sequence). V shed 2 bases, J shed 3 bases, and the junction held 8 bases outside the gene matches. The CDR3 extends over 16 amino acids. The CDR3 DNA sequence: TGTGCCAGCAGTTTACTGGGGACAGGGTTAAACTACGAGCAGTACTTC. It translates to CASSLLGTGLNYEQYF.

This clone appeared a single time. CDR3 nucleotides: TGTGCCAGCAGCCTCCGGCAGGGTAGCACCGGGGAGCTGTTTTTT. Amino acid sequence: CASSLRQGSTGELFF. This rearrangement joins TRBV6-6 to TRBJ2-2; D is perhaps TRBD1 (5 bases). The germline V and J ends were trimmed by 6 bases and 4 bases, with 15 bases remaining between them. CDR1 is MNHNY and CDR2 is SVGAGI in the germline V gene (reference sequence). The CDR3 is 15 residues long.

The chain joins TRBV27 to TRBJ1-4; TRBD1 might be the D (6 bases). Looked up from germline, CDR1 is MNHEY and CDR2 is SMNVEV (reference sequence). The ends were cut back, 0 bases at V and 11 bases at J, with 10 bases in the middle. The CDR3 spans 13 residues. CDR3 nucleotides: TGTGCCAGCAGTTTATCGTACAGGGATAAACTGTTTTTT. This encodes CASSLSYRDKLFF.

The J gene is TRBJ2-1, the V gene TRBV11-3, with TRBD2 matching over 8 bases. CDR3 length: 16 amino acids. Germline CDR1 is SGHNT and CDR2 is YENEEA. The junction had 10 bases not matched to a gene; V was cut back by 5 bases and J by 4 bases. CDR3 sequence reads: CASSRASGSRYNEQFF. The CDR3 DNA sequence: TGTGCCAGCAGCAGGGCGAGCGGGAGCAGGTACAATGAGCAGTTCTTC.

The chain employs TRBV11-3 and TRBJ2-1, with D unresolved. Between the trimmed V and J ends, which lost 6 bases and 4 bases, there was a span of 19 bases. This CDR3 has 16 amino acids. CDR1 and CDR2 from the germline V gene are SGHNT and YENEEA. The chain's CDR3 is CASSSQARTPYNEQFF. CDR3 DNA: TGTGCCAGCAGTTCCCAAGCGCGAACCCCGTACAATGAGCAGTTCTTC.

This clone was seen just once. The CDR3, as DNA: TGTGCCAGCAGCCCCCGGGACAGGGAAAACACCGGGGAGCTGTTTTTT. Residues: CASSPRDRENTGELFF. V usage is TRBV7-9 and J usage is TRBJ2-2, with 9 bases lining up with TRBD1. Germline CDR1 SEHNR, CDR2 FQNEAQ (reference sequence). CDR3 length: 16 amino acids. V lost 5 bases, J lost 2 bases, and 6 bases stayed unmatched.

The V and J genes are TRBV7-9 and TRBJ2-5, with TRBD2 matching 14 bases. J gave up 5 bases and V 5 bases, and 7 bases lay outside the gene matches. The CDR3 loop spans 16 amino acids. From germline, CDR1 is SEHNR and CDR2 FQNEAQ (reference sequence). The CDR3: CASSPTSGRAGETQYF. CDR3 in DNA: TGTGCCAGCAGCCCGACTAGCGGGAGGGCCGGGGAGACCCAGTACTTC.

As concerns this clone: Other DNA sequences of this sample code for an identical CDR3. The chain is built from TRBV27 and TRBJ1-5; 7 positions agree with TRBD1. CDR1 is MNHEY, CDR2 SMNVEV, per germline (reference sequence). The CDR3 consists of 14 residues. The V and J ends lost 6 bases and 1 base, in that order; junction bases with no gene match: 3. Here the CDR3 reads CASSPTGSNQPQHF. Written as DNA, the CDR3 is TGTGCCAGCAGCCCGACAGGGAGCAATCAGCCCCAGCATTTT.

The chain joins TRBV7-2 to TRBJ2-1; 8 bases map to TRBD1. The CDR3 extends over 14 amino acids. The germline V gene encodes CDR1 SGHTA and CDR2 FQGNSA. V shed 2 bases, J shed 9 bases, and the junction held 6 bases outside the gene matches. The CDR3 protein is CASSLPGQGREQFF. DNA for the CDR3: TGTGCCAGCAGCTTACCCGGACAGGGACGTGAGCAGTTCTTC.

The chain is built from TRBV5-6 and TRBJ1-5; D is undetermined. The CDR3 length is 16 residues. The germline gives CDR1 SGHDT, CDR2 YYEEEE. Trimming shortened V by 2 bases and J by 4 bases, and 16 bases separated the two germline ends. The CDR3 protein is CASSLRERGENQPQHF. CDR3 sequence (DNA): TGTGCCAGCAGCTTACGGGAGCGCGGCGAAAATCAGCCCCAGCATTTT.

V gene TRBV6-5 combines with J gene TRBJ1-2; D is perhaps TRBD1 (6 bases). The CDR3 runs 16 residues. CDR1 and CDR2 from the germline V gene are MNHEY and SVGAGI. V lost 0 bases and J lost 0, with 11 bases in between. The CDR3 is CASSYSNYRANYGYTF. Here the CDR3 DNA reads TGTGCCAGCAGTTACTCGAATTACAGGGCTAACTATGGCTACACCTTC.

The J gene is TRBJ2-3, the V gene TRBV28, with D tentatively TRBD2 (6 bases). This CDR3 is 14 amino acids long. V was trimmed by 5 bases and J by 4 bases, leaving 13 bases between them. CDR1 is MDHEN, CDR2 SYDVKM, per germline. As DNA, the CDR3 is TGTGCCAGCAGTCCCTTGCGGGAACCAGATACGCAGTATTTT. As protein: CASSPLREPDTQYF. The entire variable domain, with the rest obtained from reference TRBV28 and TRBJ2-3, is as follows: DVKVTQSSRYLVKRTGEKVFLECVQDMDHENMFWYRQDPGLGLRLIYFSYDVKMKEKGDIPEGYSVSREKKERFSLILESASTNQTSMYLCASSPLREPDTQYFGPGTRLTVL.

The rearrangement links TRBV10-3 to TRBJ2-1, with TRBD2 identical over 8 bases. There are 14 residues in the CDR3. The germline gives CDR1 ENHRY, CDR2 SYGVKD. Trimming at V came to 4 bases and at J to 4 bases, leaving 3 bases not matched to a gene. The CDR3 nucleotides are TGTGCCATCAGTGGGGGACTAGGGTACAATGAGCAGTTCTTC. It codes for CAISGGLGYNEQFF.

Worth noting for this clone: Other nucleotide sequences from this sample produce the same CDR3. CDR3 region: CASSEAVAESDGYTF. The CDR3 DNA follows: TGTGCCAGCAGTGAAGCGGTTGCGGAATCGGATGGCTACACCTTC. The rearrangement uses TRBV6-1 and TRBJ1-2; D not certain. The CDR3 runs to 15 residues. Germline lookup yields CDR1 MNHNS and CDR2 SASEGT. V was clipped by 0 bases and J by 6 bases, with 14 bases between them.

This clone was detected only once. The rearrangement links TRBV18 to TRBJ1-5; D is perhaps TRBD1 (6 bases). This CDR3 comprises 15 residues. Germline values: CDR1 KGHSH, CDR2 LQKENI. Trimming stripped 2 bases from V and 7 bases from J, with 15 bases between. The chain's CDR3 is CASSPKSGAQQPQHF. The CDR3 DNA is TGTGCCAGCTCACCAAAGTCAGGGGCACAACAGCCCCAGCATTTT.

The chain has TRBV7-9 and TRBJ1-4; D not resolved. The CDR3 is 14 amino acids. Trimming removed 3 bases at V and 6 bases at J, with 11 bases between. Germline CDR1 and CDR2: SEHNR and FQNEAQ (reference sequence). This CDR3 is CASSLMVRDEKLFF. The CDR3 coding sequence is TGTGCCAGCAGCTTGATGGTTCGGGATGAAAAACTGTTTTTT.

The V gene is TRBV25-1, the J gene TRBJ2-3; no reliable D call. This CDR3 has 14 residues. Germline loops: CDR1 MGHDK, CDR2 SYGVNS. Trimming cost V 3 bases and J 1 base, with 8 bases left between them. The CDR3 nucleotides are TGTGCCAGCAGTGATATTTCCGGCACAGATACGCAGTATTTT. Translating gives CASSDISGTDTQYF.

The chain carries TRBV28 and TRBJ2-1; 7 nucleotides match TRBD1. J was trimmed by 13 bases and V by 8 bases; bases with no gene match: 14. Looked up from germline, CDR1 is MDHEN and CDR2 is SYDVKM. CDR3 length equals 13 residues. The CDR3 DNA reads TGTGCCAGCGAAACAACGGGACAGCGTATACAGTTCTTC. Translated, it gives CASETTGQRIQFF.

The V call is TRBV14, the J call TRBJ2-7; 8 nucleotides align to TRBD1. CDR3 size: 15 residues. Trimming cost V 4 bases and J 4 bases; bases outside gene matches: 9. Germline V CDR1 and CDR2: SGHDN, FVKESK. Here the CDR3 DNA reads TGTGCCAGCAGCCCGTTACGGGACAGGCAGTACGAGCAGTACTTC. Translation gives CASSPLRDRQYEQYF.

The chain has TRBV18 and TRBJ1-1; the match to TRBD1 covers 11 bases. Germline lookup yields CDR1 KGHSH and CDR2 LQKENI. After removal of 3 bases from V and 3 bases from J, the junction contained 12 bases not matched to a gene. The CDR3 contains 18 residues. For the CDR3, the DNA is TGTGCCAGCTCACCTCACCGACTGGGACAGGGGGGAGACACTGAAGCTTTCTTT. Translating gives CASSPHRLGQGGDTEAFF.